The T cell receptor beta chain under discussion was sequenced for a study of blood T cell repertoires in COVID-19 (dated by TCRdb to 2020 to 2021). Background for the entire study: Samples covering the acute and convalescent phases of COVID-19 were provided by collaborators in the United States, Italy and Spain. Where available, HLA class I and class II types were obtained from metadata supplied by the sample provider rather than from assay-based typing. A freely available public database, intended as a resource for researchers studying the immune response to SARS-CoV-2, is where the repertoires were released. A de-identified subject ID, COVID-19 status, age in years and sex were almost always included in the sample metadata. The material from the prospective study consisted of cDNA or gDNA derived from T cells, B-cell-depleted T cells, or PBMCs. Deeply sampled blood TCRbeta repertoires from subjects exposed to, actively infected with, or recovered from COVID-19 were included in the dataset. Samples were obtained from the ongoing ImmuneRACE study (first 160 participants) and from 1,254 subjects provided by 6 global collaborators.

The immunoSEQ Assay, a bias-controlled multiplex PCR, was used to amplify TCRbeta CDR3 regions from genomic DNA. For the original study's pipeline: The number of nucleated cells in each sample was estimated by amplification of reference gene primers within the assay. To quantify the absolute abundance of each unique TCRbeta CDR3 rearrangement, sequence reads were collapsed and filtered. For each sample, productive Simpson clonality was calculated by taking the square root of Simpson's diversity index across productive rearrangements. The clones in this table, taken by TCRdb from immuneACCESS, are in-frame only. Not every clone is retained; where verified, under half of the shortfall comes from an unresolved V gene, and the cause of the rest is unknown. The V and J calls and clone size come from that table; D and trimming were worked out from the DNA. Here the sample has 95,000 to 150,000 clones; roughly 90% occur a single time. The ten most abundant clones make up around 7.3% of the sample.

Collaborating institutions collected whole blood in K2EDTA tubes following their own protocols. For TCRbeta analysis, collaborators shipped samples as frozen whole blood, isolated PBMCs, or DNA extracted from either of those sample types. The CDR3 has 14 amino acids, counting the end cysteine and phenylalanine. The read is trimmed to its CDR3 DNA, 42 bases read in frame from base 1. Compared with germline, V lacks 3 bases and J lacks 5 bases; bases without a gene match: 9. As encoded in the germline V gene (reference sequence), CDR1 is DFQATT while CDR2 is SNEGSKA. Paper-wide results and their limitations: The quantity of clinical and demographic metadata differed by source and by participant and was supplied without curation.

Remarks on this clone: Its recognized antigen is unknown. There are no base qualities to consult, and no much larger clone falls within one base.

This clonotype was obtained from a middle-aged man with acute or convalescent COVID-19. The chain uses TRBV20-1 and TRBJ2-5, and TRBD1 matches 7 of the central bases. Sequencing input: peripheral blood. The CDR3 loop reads CSASPRGSWETQYF. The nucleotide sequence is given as TGCAGTGCTAGTCCCAGGGGGTCGTGGGAGACCCAGTACTTC.